This is a list of T cell receptor beta chains from one sample in a study of T cell responses to AZD1222 COVID-19 vaccine. Assay used: immunoSEQ multiplex PCR; TCRdb lists only in-frame clones, some missing. This sample yields 89,000 or so clones, of which 88% are seen a single time; 15% to 20% belongs to the top ten. The material sequenced was peripheral blood, taken on day 0 of AZD1222 vaccination. These receptor sequences come from an adult in good health. Both conserved end residues are part of each CDR3. D genes are given only for firm matches. Some rows mark clone size as missing; the rest say once, few, many or name a class of expanded clone.

size	V	D	J	DNA	CDR3
NA	TRBV5-1	TRBD1	TRBJ1-6	TGCGCCAGCAGCAGCAGTCCGTCGGGACAGAGAAATTCACCCCTCCACTTT	CASSSSPSGQRNSPLHF
NA	TRBV4-1	NA	TRBJ2-3	TGCGCCAGCAGCCAAGATCAGCCGGGTACGCAGTATTTT	CASSQDQPGTQYF
few	TRBV11-3	NA	TRBJ2-3	TGTGCCAGCAGCTTTGGGCTACGGGGCACAGATACGCAGTATTTT	CASSFGLRGTDTQYF
few	TRBV27	NA	TRBJ1-1	TGTGCCAGCAGTTTAGGGGGAAACACTGAAGCTTTCTTT	CASSLGGNTEAFF
once	TRBV10-3	NA	TRBJ1-5	TGTGCCATCAGTACGGAAAGGAGCAATCAGCCCCAGCATTTT	CAISTERSNQPQHF
few	TRBV5-1	NA	TRBJ2-1	TGCGCCAGTCAGCGGTATAGCTCCTACAATGAGCAGTTCTTC	CASQRYSSYNEQFF
NA	TRBV27	NA	TRBJ2-1	TGTGCCAGCAGTTTAAGCATTAATGAGCAGTTCTTC	CASSLSINEQFF
NA	TRBV18	NA	TRBJ1-3	TGTGCCAGCTCACCATTTGTCCTGAGCTCTGGAAACACCATATATTTT	CASSPFVLSSGNTIYF
NA	TRBV24-1	NA	TRBJ2-1	TGTGCCACCAGTGACCCTCATAGGGATCCTGAGCAGTTCTTC	CATSDPHRDPEQFF
NA	TRBV12-3/TRBV12-4	NA	TRBJ1-5	TGTGCCAGCAGCGGACAAATCAATCAGCCCCAGCATTTT	CASSGQINQPQHF
NA	TRBV28	NA	TRBJ1-2	TGTGCCAGCAGTCCCAGTACCTATGGCTACACCTTC	CASSPSTYGYTF
NA	TRBV7-9	TRBD1	TRBJ1-2	TGTGCCAGCAGCTTAAGGTCTGACAGGGGTTATGGCTACACCTTC	CASSLRSDRGYGYTF
NA	TRBV10-3	NA	TRBJ2-2	TGTGCCATCAGTAGACTAACTGCGAACACCGGGGAGCTGTTTTTT	CAISRLTANTGELFF
NA	TRBV11-2	TRBD1	TRBJ1-1	TGTGCCAGCAGATCCACAGGGGAGCGGGCTTTCTTT	CASRSTGERAFF
NA	TRBV11-3	TRBD2	TRBJ2-3	TGTGCCAGCAGCTTCTCGGGAGGGCCCGCAGATACGCAGTATTTT	CASSFSGGPADTQYF
NA	TRBV12-5	TRBD1	TRBJ1-1	TGTGCTAGTGGTCCCCAACAGGGGGCGCGCACTGAAGCTTTCTTT	CASGPQQGARTEAFF
NA	TRBV6-2/TRBV6-3	TRBD2	TRBJ2-3	TGTGCCAGCAGTGCTAGCGGCAGCACAGATACGCAGTATTTT	CASSASGSTDTQYF
NA	TRBV11-3	NA	TRBJ1-3	TGTGCCAGCAGCTTAGGAACCCAACAGACTGGAAACACCATATATTTT	CASSLGTQQTGNTIYF
NA	TRBV7-9	NA	TRBJ1-2	TGTGCCAGCAGCTTAAACGACCTTTTCTATGGCTACACCTTC	CASSLNDLFYGYTF
NA	TRBV19	TRBD1	TRBJ1-5	TGTGCCAGTAGAGCCGACAGGGGGCTCAATCAGCCCCAGCATTTT	CASRADRGLNQPQHF
NA	TRBV7-9	NA	TRBJ2-1	TGTGCCAGCAGCTGGTCAGGTTACAATGAGCAGTTCTTC	CASSWSGYNEQFF